This entry describes one TCR beta chain. This record comes from a study of blood T cell repertoires in COVID-19. Across the study: Samples came from the United States, Italy and Spain, spanning acute and convalescent COVID-19.

The authors' processing: Estimation of nucleated cell counts was performed using reference gene primer amplification. Sequencing used immunoSEQ multiplex PCR; TCRdb keeps in-frame clones, though not all of them. From that table come the V and J calls and clone size; the DNA was used to work out D and trimming. The sample shows about 190,000 clones, around 90% of them seen only once. The V gene's germline CDR1 is KGHSH and CDR2 LQKENI. The CDR3 covers 13 residues. The J segment lost 8 bases and the V segment lost 3 bases, leaving 3 bases of the junction unmatched. This TCR was sampled from a man in his forties with acute or convalescent COVID-19. Sequencing was carried out using peripheral blood. The gene calls are TRBV18 and TRBJ2-1; 8 bases are shared with TRBD2. Here the CDR3 DNA reads TGTGCCAGCTCACCTTCGGGAGGGGATGAGCAGTTCTTC. Amino acids: CASSPSGGDEQFF.